A single sample gave rise to the 31 T cell receptor beta chains below, sequenced in a study of T cell responses to AZD1222 COVID-19 vaccine. Assay: immunoSEQ multiplex PCR; the TCRdb copy retains only in-frame clones and omits some. The sample carries 90,000 to 150,000 clones, more than 85% recorded once. Here the sequenced sample was peripheral blood, taken on day 0 of AZD1222 vaccination. These receptors all come from an adult in good health.

The chain combines TRBV27 with TRBJ1-1; possibly TRBD1 for D (5 bases). CDR1 and CDR2 from the germline V gene are MNHEY and SMNVEV (reference sequence). The CDR3 has 15 residues. V gave up 5 bases and J gave up 5 bases, with 18 bases separating them. The CDR3 region is CASSPTAGWRTEAFF. The CDR3 coding sequence is TGTGCCAGCAGTCCCACAGCAGGGTGGCGGACTGAAGCTTTCTTT.

The V call is TRBV9, the J call TRBJ2-2; 7 positions match TRBD2. This CDR3 region has 15 residues. CDR1 is SGDLS, CDR2 YYNGEE, per germline. J lost 0 bases, V lost 1 base, and 0 bases had no gene match. CDR3 in amino acids: CASSVLAANTGELFF. Written as DNA, the CDR3 is TGTGCCAGCAGCGTACTAGCGGCGAACACCGGGGAGCTGTTTTTT.

The chain carries TRBV28 and TRBJ1-2, with 7 bases that match TRBD1. V shed 5 bases and J 5 bases; nucleotides not matched to a gene: 8. The V gene's germline CDR1 is MDHEN and CDR2 SYDVKM. There are 14 residues in the CDR3. CDR3 in amino acids: CASSPVQGRYGYTF. CDR3 nucleotide sequence: TGTGCCAGCAGTCCCGTACAGGGGAGATATGGCTACACCTTC.

The chain recombines TRBV3-1 (or the pseudogene TRBV3-2) with TRBJ2-7, with D tentatively TRBD1 (5 bases). The CDR3 is 13 amino acids. The V end was cut by 6 bases, the J end by 2 bases, with 11 bases between. CDR1 is LGHDT and CDR2 is YNNKEL in the germline V gene (reference sequence). In DNA form, the CDR3 reads TGTGCCAGCAGTCGAAGGGGCGCCTACGAGCAGTACTTC. This codes for CASSRRGAYEQYF.

The V call is TRBV5-6, the J call TRBJ2-1; 7 bases fit TRBD2. CDR1 is SGHDT, CDR2 YYEEEE, per germline. The V and J ends lost 4 bases and 8 bases, in that order; junction bases with no gene match: 6. CDR3 length: 13 amino acids. The CDR3 sequence is CASSLAERHEQFF. The CDR3 DNA is TGTGCCAGCAGCCTAGCGGAGCGCCATGAGCAGTTCTTC.

The V call is TRBV7-3, the J call TRBJ2-5; 11 nucleotides match TRBD2. The CDR3 is 18 residues long. The V and J ends lost 3 bases and 2 bases, in that order; junction bases with no gene match: 11. Germline values: CDR1 SGHTA, CDR2 FQGTGA. The CDR3 DNA is TGTGCCAGCAGCTTGTCTACTAGCGGGAGTTCCGCGCAAGAGACCCAGTACTTC. Its translation: CASSLSTSGSSAQETQYF.

V is TRBV15 and J is TRBJ1-6, with D possibly being TRBD1 (6 bases). Trimming pared 9 bases from V and 9 bases from J, leaving 12 bases between. Per germline, CDR1 LNHNV and CDR2 YYDKDF (reference sequence). CDR3 length equals 12 residues. The CDR3, as DNA: TGTGCCACGAGGACAGCCTCTTCACCCCTCCACTTT. Amino acids: CATRTASSPLHF.

In the case of this clone: Different DNA sequences within this sample yield the same CDR3. The chain carries TRBV5-1 and TRBJ2-5; perhaps TRBD1 as D (6 bases). Per germline, CDR1 SGHRS and CDR2 YFSETQ. Trimming left V 0 bases short and J 2 bases short, with 11 bases between. This CDR3 comprises 15 residues. CDR3 amino acids: CASSLAVGGQETQYF. CDR3 nucleotides: TGCGCCAGCAGCTTGGCCGTAGGGGGACAAGAGACCCAGTACTTC.

V is TRBV3-1 (or the pseudogene TRBV3-2) and J is TRBJ2-1, with 13 bases aligning to TRBD2. Germline-derived CDR1 and CDR2 are LGHDT and YNNKEL (reference sequence). V was pared by 3 bases and J by 2 bases, with 1 base of the junction left unmatched. This CDR3 region has 16 residues. This chain's CDR3 is CASSHGLAGAYNEQFF. The DNA of the CDR3 is TGTGCCAGCAGCCACGGACTAGCGGGAGCCTACAATGAGCAGTTCTTC.

V and J are TRBV29-1 and TRBJ2-2; TRBD1 aligns across 9 bases. With 3 bases clipped from V and 0 bases from J, the junction kept 5 bases outside the gene matches. The CDR3 extends over 16 amino acids. Germline CDR1 SQVTM, CDR2 ANQGSEA. CDR3 sequence reads: CSVEVGQGSNTGELFF. CDR3 nucleotides: TGCAGCGTTGAGGTAGGACAGGGGTCGAACACCGGGGAGCTGTTTTTT.

The gene calls are TRBV9 and TRBJ2-3; TRBD2 is a possible D gene (6 bases). The germline V and J ends were trimmed by 0 bases and 0 bases, with 23 bases remaining between them. Germline values: CDR1 SGDLS, CDR2 YYNGEE. This CDR3 has 20 amino acids. The CDR3 nucleotides read TGTGCCAGCAGCGTAGAGTGGGGAAGTAGCGGTAGCACTAGCACAGATACGCAGTATTTT. Amino acids: CASSVEWGSSGSTSTDTQYF. Looking up the rest from reference TRBV9 and TRBJ2-3 gives the full variable domain: DSGVTQTPKHLITATGQRVTLRCSPRSGDLSVYWYQQSLDQGLQFLIQYYNGEERAKGNILERFSAQQFPDLHSELNLSSLELGDSALYFCASSVEWGSSGSTSTDTQYFGPGTRLTVL.

This chain links TRBV3-1 (or the pseudogene TRBV3-2) with TRBJ1-5; D not resolved. From germline, CDR1 is LGHDT and CDR2 YNNKEL (reference sequence). Trimming removed 1 base from V and 6 bases from J, with 10 bases in between. CDR3 length: 14 amino acids. In DNA form, the CDR3 reads TGTGCCAGCAGCCAAGTTCCAGGCGGTCAGCCCCAGCATTTT. This translates into CASSQVPGGQPQHF.

This sequence joins TRBV28 and TRBJ2-3; no firm D call. The CDR3 covers 16 residues. From germline, CDR1 is MDHEN and CDR2 SYDVKM. Trimming pared 3 bases from V and 4 bases from J, leaving 17 bases between. In DNA form, the CDR3 reads TGTGCCAGCAGTTTCCCTAGTAGAGCCCGTGCAGATACGCAGTATTTT. As protein: CASSFPSRARADTQYF.

The chain has TRBV5-1 and TRBJ2-1; D is possibly TRBD1 (7 bases). Germline assignment: CDR1 SGHRS and CDR2 YFSETQ. CDR3 length equals 15 residues. Trimming shortened V by 4 bases and J by 2 bases, and 13 bases separated the two germline ends. CDR3 DNA sequence: TGCGCCAGCAGCCTCGCGGGGACAGCCTACAATGAGCAGTTCTTC. It translates to CASSLAGTAYNEQFF.

The rearrangement uses TRBV29-1 and TRBJ2-1, with D unresolved. With 7 bases removed from V and 4 bases from J, the gap between germline ends came to 8 bases. CDR1 and CDR2 (germline): SQVTM, ANQGSEA. The length of the CDR3 is 11 residues. The CDR3 bases are TGCAGCGCCCAGCTTTACAATGAGCAGTTCTTC. Its translation: CSAQLYNEQFF.

V and J are TRBV2 and TRBJ2-3; 16 nucleotides align to TRBD2. The CDR3 has 16 amino acids. Germline V lookup: CDR1 SNHLY, CDR2 FYNNEI. Losses at the gene ends were 7 bases for V and 4 bases for J; bases not matched to a gene: 5. The CDR3 DNA follows: TGTGCCAGCACCTTGGGACTAGCGGGAGGGGCAGATACGCAGTATTTT. The encoded protein is CASTLGLAGGADTQYF.

The rearrangement joins TRBV2 to TRBJ2-5; tentative D call: TRBD1 (7 bases). Germline loops: CDR1 SNHLY, CDR2 FYNNEI. The V and J ends lost 8 bases and 5 bases respectively, with 24 bases between them. This CDR3 is 16 amino acids long. CDR3 in DNA: TGTGCCAGCGGAGGGACGGGGACAGTGTCCCACGAGACCCAGTACTTC. Its translation: CASGGTGTVSHETQYF.

The V and J genes are TRBV6-5 and TRBJ1-3; D unresolved. V was pared by 6 bases and J by 5 bases, with 11 bases between. Germline CDR1 is MNHEY and CDR2 is SVGAGI. The CDR3 length is 13 residues. The CDR3 nucleotides are TGTGCCAGCAGCCAAGGACCCAGAAACACCATATATTTT. The encoded protein is CASSQGPRNTIYF.

V gene TRBV7-9 combines with J gene TRBJ1-4; D not resolved. Germline values: CDR1 SEHNR, CDR2 FQNEAQ (reference sequence). V dropped 2 bases and J dropped 0 bases, with 4 bases sitting between them. CDR3 size: 14 residues. CDR3 residues: CASSLPATNEKLFF. CDR3 nucleotides: TGTGCCAGCAGCTTACCAGCAACTAATGAAAAACTGTTTTTT.

The rearrangement links TRBV2 to TRBJ1-2; D is ambiguous. The V gene lost 2 bases and the J gene lost 4 bases, with 8 bases spanning the gap. CDR3 length: 13 residues. Per germline, CDR1 SNHLY and CDR2 FYNNEI. CDR3 nucleotide sequence: TGTGCCAGCAGTGAACTTTGGGGCTATGGCTACACCTTC. The encoded protein is CASSELWGYGYTF.

V and J are TRBV2 and TRBJ2-1; TRBD2 agrees at 7 bases. V lost 3 bases to trimming and J lost 15 bases; unmatched junction nucleotides: 5. From germline, CDR1 is SNHLY and CDR2 FYNNEI. The CDR3 is 11 residues long. For the CDR3, the DNA is TGTGCCAGCAGTGAGCGGACTAGGGGGTTCTTC. It specifies CASSERTRGFF.

This sequence joins TRBV5-1 and TRBJ2-1, with 7 nucleotides matching TRBD2. Germline trimming cut 4 bases from V and 1 base from J; bases unmatched to any gene: 5. This CDR3 spans 15 amino acids. The V gene's germline CDR1 is SGHRS and CDR2 YFSETQ. The CDR3 region has the DNA TGCGCCAGCAGCGGGAGGGAGGGGTCCTACAATGAGCAGTTCTTC. Amino acid sequence: CASSGREGSYNEQFF.

The chain joins TRBV6-5 to TRBJ2-1; no clear D. Trimming cost V 2 bases and J 9 bases, with 11 bases left between them. Germline V lookup: CDR1 MNHEY, CDR2 SVGAGI. This CDR3 comprises 13 residues. CDR3 coding DNA: TGTGCCAGCAGTTACCCTAGTTTTGGTGAGCAGTTCTTC. It translates to CASSYPSFGEQFF.

V usage is TRBV7-9 and J usage is TRBJ1-1; 8 nucleotides agree with TRBD1. The CDR3 has 15 residues. V gave up 4 bases and J gave up 0 bases; unmatched junction bases: 4. CDR1 SEHNR and CDR2 FQNEAQ come from the germline V gene (reference sequence). The CDR3, as DNA: TGTGCCAGCAGCTCCGGGACAGGTATGAACACTGAAGCTTTCTTT. Amino acid sequence: CASSSGTGMNTEAFF.

The rearrangement joins TRBV28 to TRBJ1-6, with a tentative D call TRBD1 (6 bases). Germline assignment: CDR1 MDHEN and CDR2 SYDVKM. This CDR3 spans 17 amino acids. The germline V and J ends were trimmed by 3 bases and 6 bases, with 18 bases remaining between them. The CDR3 region has the DNA TGTGCCAGCAGTTTTCCCGGGGGGCTCGGTAGTAATTCACCCCTCCACTTT. Encoded protein: CASSFPGGLGSNSPLHF.

The chain employs TRBV19 and TRBJ1-5; the match to TRBD1 covers 11 bases. The V and J ends lost 7 bases and 6 bases, in that order; junction bases with no gene match: 14. This CDR3 is 17 amino acids long. CDR1 and CDR2 from the germline V gene are LNHDA and SQIVND (reference sequence). CDR3 nucleotide sequence: TGTGCCAGTAACTCTATAAGGACAGGGGGCCCAGGTCAGCCCCAGCATTTT. This gives the protein CASNSIRTGGPGQPQHF. Supplemented by reference TRBV19 and TRBJ1-5, the full variable domain reads DGGITQSPKYLFRKEGQNVTLSCEQNLNHDAMYWYRQDPGQGLRLIYYSQIVNDFQKGDIAEGYSVSREKKESFPLTVTSAQKNPTAFYLCASNSIRTGGPGQPQHFGDGTRLSIL.

This clone was found a few times. The CDR3 nucleotides read TGTGCCAGTAGTTACCTAGCGGGCCCCTACAATGAGCAGTTCTTC. As protein: CASSYLAGPYNEQFF. The chain uses TRBV19 and TRBJ2-1; 8 bases line up with TRBD2. CDR1 is LNHDA and CDR2 is SQIVND in the germline V gene (reference sequence). V gave up 5 bases and J gave up 2 bases; unmatched junction bases: 5. This CDR3 has 15 residues.

The V call is TRBV5-4, the J call TRBJ2-2; the match to TRBD2 covers 8 bases. V shed 2 bases, J shed 3 bases, and the junction held 3 bases outside the gene matches. CDR3 size: 15 residues. Germline lookup yields CDR1 SGHNT and CDR2 YYREEE (reference sequence). The CDR3 region is CASSLAGVDTGELFF. The CDR3, as DNA: TGTGCCAGCAGCTTAGCGGGGGTGGACACCGGGGAGCTGTTTTTT.

The chain recombines TRBV5-1 with TRBJ1-2; D might be TRBD1 (6 bases). Trimming cost V 4 bases and J 4 bases, with 17 bases left between them. The germline gives CDR1 SGHRS, CDR2 YFSETQ. This CDR3 is 15 amino acids long. DNA of the CDR3: TGCGCCAGCAGCCCCCGGACAGATTTCCTCTATGGCTACACCTTC. Translation: CASSPRTDFLYGYTF. The variable domain in full, completed from reference TRBV5-1 and TRBJ1-2, reads KAGVTQTPRYLIKTRGQQVTLSCSPISGHRSVSWYQQTPGQGLQFLFEYFSETQRNKGNFPGRFSGRQFSNSRSEMNVSTLELGDSALYLCASSPRTDFLYGYTFGSGTRLTVV.

This rearrangement joins TRBV5-1 to TRBJ1-1, with TRBD1 as a possible D gene (6 bases). Trimming removed 0 bases at V and 4 bases at J, with 10 bases between. The CDR3 totals 14 residues. Germline V gives CDR1 SGHRS, CDR2 YFSETQ. CDR3 amino acids: CASSLAQGGTEAFF. CDR3 nucleotide sequence: TGCGCCAGCAGCTTGGCACAGGGTGGCACTGAAGCTTTCTTT. The variable domain in full, with the rest retrieved from reference TRBV5-1 and TRBJ1-1, is KAGVTQTPRYLIKTRGQQVTLSCSPISGHRSVSWYQQTPGQGLQFLFEYFSETQRNKGNFPGRFSGRQFSNSRSEMNVSTLELGDSALYLCASSLAQGGTEAFFGQGTRLTVV.

CDR3 in amino acids: CASSRDRGNSPLHF. In DNA form, the CDR3 reads TGTGCCAGCAGCCGTGACAGGGGGAATTCACCCCTCCACTTT. The J gene is TRBJ1-6, the V gene TRBV7-9; TRBD1 matches at 9 bases. This CDR3 comprises 14 residues. The germline V gene has CDR1 SEHNR and CDR2 FQNEAQ (reference sequence). With V trimmed by 5 bases and J by 7 bases, 3 bases remained unmatched.